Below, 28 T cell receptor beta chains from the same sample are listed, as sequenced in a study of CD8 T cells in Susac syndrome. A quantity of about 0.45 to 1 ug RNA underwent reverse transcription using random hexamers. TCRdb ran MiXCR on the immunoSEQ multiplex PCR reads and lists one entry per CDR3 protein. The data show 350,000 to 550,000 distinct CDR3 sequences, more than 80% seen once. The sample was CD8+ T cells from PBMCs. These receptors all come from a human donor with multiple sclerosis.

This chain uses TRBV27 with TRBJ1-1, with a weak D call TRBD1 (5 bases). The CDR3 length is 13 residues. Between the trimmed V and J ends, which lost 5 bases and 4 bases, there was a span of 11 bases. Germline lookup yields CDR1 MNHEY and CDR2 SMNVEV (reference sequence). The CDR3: CASSAQGITEAFF. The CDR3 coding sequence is TGTGCCAGCAGTGCCCAGGGTATCACTGAAGCTTTCTTT.

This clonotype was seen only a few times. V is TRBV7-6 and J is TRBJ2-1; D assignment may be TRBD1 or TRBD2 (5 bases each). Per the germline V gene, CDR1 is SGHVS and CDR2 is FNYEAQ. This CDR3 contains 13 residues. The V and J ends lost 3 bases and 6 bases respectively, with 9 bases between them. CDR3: CASSFGALNEQFF. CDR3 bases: TGTGCCAGCAGCTTCGGGGCCCTCAATGAGCAGTTCTTC.

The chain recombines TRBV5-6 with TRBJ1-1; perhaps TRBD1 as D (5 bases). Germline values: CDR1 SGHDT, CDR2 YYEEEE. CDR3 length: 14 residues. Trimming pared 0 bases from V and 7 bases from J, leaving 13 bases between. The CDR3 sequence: CASSLGGSYNEAFF. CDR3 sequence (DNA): TGTGCCAGCAGCTTGGGGGGCTCGTATAATGAAGCTTTCTTT.

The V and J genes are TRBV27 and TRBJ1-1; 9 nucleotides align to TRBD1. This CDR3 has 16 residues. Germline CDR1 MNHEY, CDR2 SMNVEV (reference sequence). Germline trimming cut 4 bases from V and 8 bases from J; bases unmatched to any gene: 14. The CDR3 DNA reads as TGTGCCAGCAGTTCGGGACAGGGAGGATTGGGGGTCGAAGCTTTCTTT. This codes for CASSSGQGGLGVEAFF.

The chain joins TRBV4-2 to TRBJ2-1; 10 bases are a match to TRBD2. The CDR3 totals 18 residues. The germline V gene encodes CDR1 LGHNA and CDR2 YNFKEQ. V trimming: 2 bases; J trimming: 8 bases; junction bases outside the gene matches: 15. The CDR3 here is CASSQLPQAGGPGDEQFF. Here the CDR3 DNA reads TGTGCCAGCAGCCAACTCCCCCAAGCGGGAGGGCCTGGTGATGAGCAGTTCTTC.

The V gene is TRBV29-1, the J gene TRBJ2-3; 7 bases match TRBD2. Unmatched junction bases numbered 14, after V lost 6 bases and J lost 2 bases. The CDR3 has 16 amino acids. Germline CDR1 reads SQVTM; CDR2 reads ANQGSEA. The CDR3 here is CSVPPGLRELTDTQYF. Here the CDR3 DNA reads TGCAGCGTCCCTCCGGGTTTGCGGGAGCTCACAGATACGCAGTATTTT.

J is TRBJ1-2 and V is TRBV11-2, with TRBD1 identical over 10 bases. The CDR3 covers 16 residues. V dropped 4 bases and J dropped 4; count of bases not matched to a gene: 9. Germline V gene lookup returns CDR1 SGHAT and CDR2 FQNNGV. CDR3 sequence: CASSSPGQGLSYGYTF. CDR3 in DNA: TGTGCCAGCAGCTCGCCGGGACAGGGGTTAAGCTATGGCTACACCTTC.

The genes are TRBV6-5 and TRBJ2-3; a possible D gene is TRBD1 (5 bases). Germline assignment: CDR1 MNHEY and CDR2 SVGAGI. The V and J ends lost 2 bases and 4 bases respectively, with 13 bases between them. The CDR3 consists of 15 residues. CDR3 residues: CASSYRGPSADTQYF. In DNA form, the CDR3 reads TGTGCCAGCAGTTACAGGGGCCCCTCGGCAGATACGCAGTATTTT.

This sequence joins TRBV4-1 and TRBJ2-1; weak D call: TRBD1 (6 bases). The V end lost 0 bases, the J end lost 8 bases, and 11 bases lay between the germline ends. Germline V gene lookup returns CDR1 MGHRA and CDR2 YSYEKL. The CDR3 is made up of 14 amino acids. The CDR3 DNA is TGCGCCAGCAGCCAAGAGGCAGGGGAAGATGAGCAGTTCTTC. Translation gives CASSQEAGEDEQFF.

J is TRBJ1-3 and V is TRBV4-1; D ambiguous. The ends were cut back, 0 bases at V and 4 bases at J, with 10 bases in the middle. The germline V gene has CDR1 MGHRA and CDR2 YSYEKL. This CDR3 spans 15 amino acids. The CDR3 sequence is CASSQDWFSGNTIYF. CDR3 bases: TGCGCCAGCAGCCAAGATTGGTTCTCCGGAAACACCATATATTTT.

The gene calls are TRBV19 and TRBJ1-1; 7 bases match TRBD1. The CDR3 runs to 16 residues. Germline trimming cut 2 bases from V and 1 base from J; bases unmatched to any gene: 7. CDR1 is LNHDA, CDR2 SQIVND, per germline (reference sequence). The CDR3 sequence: CASSIREGQPNTEAFF. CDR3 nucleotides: TGTGCCAGTAGTATAAGGGAGGGACAGCCGAACACTGAAGCTTTCTTT.

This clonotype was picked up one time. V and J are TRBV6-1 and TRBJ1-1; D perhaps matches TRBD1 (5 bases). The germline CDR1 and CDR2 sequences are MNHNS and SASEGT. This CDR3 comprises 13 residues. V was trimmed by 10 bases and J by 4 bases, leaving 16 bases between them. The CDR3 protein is CATLPSGLTEAFF. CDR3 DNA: TGTGCCACACTGCCTTCAGGGCTCACTGAAGCTTTCTTT.

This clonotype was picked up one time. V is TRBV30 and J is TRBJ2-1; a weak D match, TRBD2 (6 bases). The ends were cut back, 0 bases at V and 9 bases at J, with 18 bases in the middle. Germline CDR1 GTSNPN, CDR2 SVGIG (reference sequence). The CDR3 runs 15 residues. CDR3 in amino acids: CAWSVGVGTLGEQFF. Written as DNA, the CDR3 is TGTGCCTGGAGTGTAGGTGTCGGGACTCTGGGTGAGCAGTTCTTC.

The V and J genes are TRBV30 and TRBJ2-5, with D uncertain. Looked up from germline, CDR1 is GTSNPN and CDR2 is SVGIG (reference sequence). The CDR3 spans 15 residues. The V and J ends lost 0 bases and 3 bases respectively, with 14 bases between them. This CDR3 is CAWSVLGNRKETQYF. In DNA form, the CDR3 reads TGTGCCTGGAGTGTACTGGGGAACCGAAAAGAGACCCAGTACTTC.

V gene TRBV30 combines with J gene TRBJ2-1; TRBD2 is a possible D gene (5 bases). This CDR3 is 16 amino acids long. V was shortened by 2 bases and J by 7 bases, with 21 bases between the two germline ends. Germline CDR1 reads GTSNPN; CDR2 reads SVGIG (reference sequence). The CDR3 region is CAWSPRDRSTRNEQFF. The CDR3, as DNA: TGTGCCTGGAGTCCTCGGGATAGATCTACTAGAAATGAGCAGTTCTTC.

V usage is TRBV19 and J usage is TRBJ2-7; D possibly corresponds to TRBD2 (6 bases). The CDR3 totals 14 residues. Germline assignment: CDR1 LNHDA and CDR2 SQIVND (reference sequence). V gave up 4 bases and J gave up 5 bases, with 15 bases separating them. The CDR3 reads CASSTVGGNDEQYF. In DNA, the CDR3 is TGTGCCAGTAGTACAGTTGGGGGGAACGACGAGCAGTACTTC.

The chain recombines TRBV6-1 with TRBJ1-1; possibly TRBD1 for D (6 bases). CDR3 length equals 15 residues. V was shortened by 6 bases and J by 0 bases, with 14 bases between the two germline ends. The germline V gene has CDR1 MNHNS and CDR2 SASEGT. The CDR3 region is CASSAGTKMNTEAFF. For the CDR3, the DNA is TGTGCCAGCAGCGCCGGGACAAAGATGAACACTGAAGCTTTCTTT.

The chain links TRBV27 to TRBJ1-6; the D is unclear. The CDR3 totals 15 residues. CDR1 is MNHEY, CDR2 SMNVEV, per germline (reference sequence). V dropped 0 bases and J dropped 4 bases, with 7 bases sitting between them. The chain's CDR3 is CASSLSEGYNSPLHF. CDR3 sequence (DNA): TGTGCCAGCAGTTTATCGGAGGGTTATAATTCACCCCTCCACTTT.

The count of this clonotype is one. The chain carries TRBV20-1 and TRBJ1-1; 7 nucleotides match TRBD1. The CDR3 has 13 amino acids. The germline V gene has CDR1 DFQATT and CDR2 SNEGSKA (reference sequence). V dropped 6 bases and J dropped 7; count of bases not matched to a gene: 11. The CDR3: CSAEDREEVEAFF. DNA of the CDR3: TGCAGTGCCGAAGACAGGGAGGAAGTTGAAGCTTTCTTT.

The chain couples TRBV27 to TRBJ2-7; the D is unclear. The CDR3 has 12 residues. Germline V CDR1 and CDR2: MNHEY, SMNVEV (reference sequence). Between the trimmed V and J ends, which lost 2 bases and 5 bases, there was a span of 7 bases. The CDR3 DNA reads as TGTGCCAGCAGTTTAATCGGTAACGAGCAGTACTTC. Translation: CASSLIGNEQYF.

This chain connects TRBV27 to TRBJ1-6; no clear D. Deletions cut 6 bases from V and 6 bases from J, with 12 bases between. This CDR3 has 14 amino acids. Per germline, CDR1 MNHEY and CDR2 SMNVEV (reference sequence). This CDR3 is CASRPGVGNSPLHF. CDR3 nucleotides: TGTGCCAGCAGACCCGGGGTGGGTAATTCACCCCTCCACTTT.

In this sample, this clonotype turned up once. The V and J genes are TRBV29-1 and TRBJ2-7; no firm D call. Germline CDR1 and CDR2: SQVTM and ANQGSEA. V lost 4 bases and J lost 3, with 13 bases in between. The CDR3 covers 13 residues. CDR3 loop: CSVVVQNHYEQYF. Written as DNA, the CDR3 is TGCAGCGTTGTGGTACAGAACCACTACGAGCAGTACTTC.

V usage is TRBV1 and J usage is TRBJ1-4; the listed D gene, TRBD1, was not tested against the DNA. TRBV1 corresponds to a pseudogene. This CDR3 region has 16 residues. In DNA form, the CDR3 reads TGCACCAGCAGCCAAACCGGGGCCCGGGGTGGTGAAAAACTGTTTTTT. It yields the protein CTSSQTGARGGEKLFF.

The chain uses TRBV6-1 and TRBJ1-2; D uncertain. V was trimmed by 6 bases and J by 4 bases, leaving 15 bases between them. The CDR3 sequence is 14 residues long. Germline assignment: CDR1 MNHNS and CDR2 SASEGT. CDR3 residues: CASRDPGDPYGYTF. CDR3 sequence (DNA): TGTGCCAGCAGGGACCCCGGGGATCCCTATGGCTACACCTTC.

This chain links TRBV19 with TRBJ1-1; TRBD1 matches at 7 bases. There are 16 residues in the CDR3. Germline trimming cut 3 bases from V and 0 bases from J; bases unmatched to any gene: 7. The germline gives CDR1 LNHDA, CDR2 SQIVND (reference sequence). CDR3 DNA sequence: TGTGCCAGTAGTATGGGCGGACAGGAGCTGAACACTGAAGCTTTCTTT. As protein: CASSMGGQELNTEAFF.

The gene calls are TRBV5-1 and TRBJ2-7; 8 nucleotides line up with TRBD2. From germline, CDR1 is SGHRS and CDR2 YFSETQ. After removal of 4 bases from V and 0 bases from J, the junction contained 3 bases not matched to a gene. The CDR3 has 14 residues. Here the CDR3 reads CASSLGTSSYEQYF. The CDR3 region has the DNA TGCGCCAGCAGCCTCGGGACTAGCTCCTACGAGCAGTACTTC.

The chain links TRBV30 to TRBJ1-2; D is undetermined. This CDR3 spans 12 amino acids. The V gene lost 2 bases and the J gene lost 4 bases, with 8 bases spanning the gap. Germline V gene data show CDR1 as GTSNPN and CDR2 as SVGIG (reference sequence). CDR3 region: CAWSITSYGYTF. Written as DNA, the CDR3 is TGTGCCTGGAGTATCACCTCCTATGGCTACACCTTC.

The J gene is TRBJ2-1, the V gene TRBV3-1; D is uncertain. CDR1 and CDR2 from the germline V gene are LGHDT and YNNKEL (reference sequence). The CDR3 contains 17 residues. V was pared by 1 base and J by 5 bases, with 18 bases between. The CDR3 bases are TGTGCCAGCAGCCAAGGCCCTCTAGGGATCCTTGACAATGAGCAGTTCTTC. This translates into CASSQGPLGILDNEQFF.